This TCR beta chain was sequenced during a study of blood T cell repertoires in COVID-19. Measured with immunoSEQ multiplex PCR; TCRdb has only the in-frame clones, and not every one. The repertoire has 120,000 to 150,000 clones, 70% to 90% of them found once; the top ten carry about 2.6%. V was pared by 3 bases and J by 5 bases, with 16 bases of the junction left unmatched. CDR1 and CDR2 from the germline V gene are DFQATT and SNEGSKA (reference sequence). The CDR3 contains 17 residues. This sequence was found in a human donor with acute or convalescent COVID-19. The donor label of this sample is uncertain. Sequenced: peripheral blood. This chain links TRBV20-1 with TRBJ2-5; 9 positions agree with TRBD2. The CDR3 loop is CSASSPGGRAGGETQYF. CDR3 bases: TGCAGTGCTAGTTCCCCTGGCGGGAGGGCCGGTGGGGAGACCCAGTACTTC.